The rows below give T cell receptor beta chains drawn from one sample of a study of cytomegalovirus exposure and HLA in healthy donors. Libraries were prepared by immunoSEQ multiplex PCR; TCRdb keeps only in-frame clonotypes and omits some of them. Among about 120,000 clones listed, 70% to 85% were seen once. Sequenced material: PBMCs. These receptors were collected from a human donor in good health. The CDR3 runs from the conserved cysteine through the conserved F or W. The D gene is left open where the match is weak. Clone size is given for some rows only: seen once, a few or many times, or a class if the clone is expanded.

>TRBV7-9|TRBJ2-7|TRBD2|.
TGTGCCAGCAGCTTAGCTTCACCCACCTGGACTAGCGGGAGGATAAAGCAGTACTTC
CASSLASPTWTSGRIKQYF
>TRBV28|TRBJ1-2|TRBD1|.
TGTGCCAGCAGCGCAGGGGGGAACTATGGCTACACCTTC
CASSAGGNYGYTF
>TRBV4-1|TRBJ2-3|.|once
TGCGCCAGCAGCCAAGTGGGTTTGGAAAGGACTATCGAAGATACGCAGTATTTT
CASSQVGLERTIEDTQYF
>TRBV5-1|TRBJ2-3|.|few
TGCGCCAGCTGTATTGGCGGAGGTAGCACAGATACGCAGTATTTT
CASCIGGGSTDTQYF
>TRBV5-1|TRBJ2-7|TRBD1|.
TGCGCCAGCAGTACCGCCCCGGGACAGAACTACGAGCAGTACTTC
CASSTAPGQNYEQYF
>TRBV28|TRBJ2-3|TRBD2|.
TGTGCCAGCACCCCAAGTGTAGCGGGAGTAGTCGGGACAGATACGCAGTATTTT
CASTPSVAGVVGTDTQYF
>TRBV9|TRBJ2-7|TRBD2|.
TGTGCCAGCAGCGGGCTCGGACTAGCGGGAGTGTCAAACGAGCAGTACTTC
CASSGLGLAGVSNEQYF
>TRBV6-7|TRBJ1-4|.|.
TGTGCCAGCCAGTTTAATGAAAAACTGTTTTTT
CASQFNEKLFF
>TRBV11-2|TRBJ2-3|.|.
TGTGCCAGCAGCCGGGGTTATACGCAGTATTTT
CASSRGYTQYF
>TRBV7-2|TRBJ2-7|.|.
TGTGCCAGCAGCTCAAACACCCCCGAGCAGTACTTC
CASSSNTPEQYF
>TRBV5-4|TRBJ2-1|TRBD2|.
TGTGCCAGCAGCTCCGGACTAGCGGGAAAGAATGAGCAGTTCTTC
CASSSGLAGKNEQFF
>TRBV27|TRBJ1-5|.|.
TGTGCCAGCAGTTTTCGGGGGGCGTATCAGCCCCAGCATTTT
CASSFRGAYQPQHF
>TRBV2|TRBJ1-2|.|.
TGTGCCAGCAGGCTAGAGTATGGCTACACCTTC
CASRLEYGYTF
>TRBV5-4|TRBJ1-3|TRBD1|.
TGTGCCAGCAGCTTCACCTTTACAGGGGCTGGAAACACCATATATTTT
CASSFTFTGAGNTIYF
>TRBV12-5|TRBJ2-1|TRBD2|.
TGTGCTAGTGGTTTCCAAGCGGGAGGGCCTAATGAGCAGTTCTTC
CASGFQAGGPNEQFF
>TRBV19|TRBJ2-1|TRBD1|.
TGTGCCAGTACAACGACAGGGGGCGGTGAGCAGTTCTTC
CASTTTGGGEQFF
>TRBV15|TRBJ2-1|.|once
TGTGCCACCAGCAGCTTCATCAGGGCCAGGGGCTACAATGAGCAGTTCTTC
CATSSFIRARGYNEQFF
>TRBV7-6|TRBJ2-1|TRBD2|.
TGTGCCAGCAGCTTATATGGGGCTAGCGGGAACAATGAGCAGTTCTTC
CASSLYGASGNNEQFF
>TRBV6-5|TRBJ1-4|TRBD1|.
TGTGCCAGCAGTTACTCGGGCACAGGGGGAAAAGAAAAACTGTTTTTT
CASSYSGTGGKEKLFF
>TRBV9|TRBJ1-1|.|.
TGTGCCAGCAGCGCTGAGGTGCACCTGAACACTGAAGCTTTCTTT
CASSAEVHLNTEAFF
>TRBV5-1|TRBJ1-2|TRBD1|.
TGCGCCAGCACCATTGGACAGGGCTATGGCTACACCTTC
CASTIGQGYGYTF
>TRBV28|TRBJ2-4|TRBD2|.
TGTGCCAGCAGTCCCTCCACGGGACTAGCGGGAGGCTCCAAAAACATTCAGTACTTC
CASSPSTGLAGGSKNIQYF
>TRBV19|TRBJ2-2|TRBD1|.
TGTGCCAGTAGCCAGGTGGGACAGGGGTACACCGGGGAGCTGTTTTTT
CASSQVGQGYTGELFF
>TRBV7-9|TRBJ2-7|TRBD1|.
TGTGCCAGCAGCTTAGTCGCGACAGGGGCAAACGAGCAGTACTTC
CASSLVATGANEQYF
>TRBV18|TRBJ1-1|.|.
TGTGCCAGCTCACCGGATGAACAGGTCAGAGCTTTCTTT
CASSPDEQVRAFF